These T cell receptor beta chains were read from a single sample in a study of blood T cell repertoires in COVID-19. Assay used: immunoSEQ multiplex PCR; TCRdb lists only in-frame clones, some missing. The sample lists about 170,000 clones; roughly 80% were seen once. What was sequenced was peripheral blood. All receptors derive from a man between 65 and 85 years old with active or convalescent COVID-19. The CDR3 runs from the conserved cysteine through the conserved F or W. The D gene is left open where the match is weak. Clone size is not always given. Where it is, it says once, few, many or a class for expanded clones.

v_call: TRBV4-3
d_call: TRBD2
j_call: TRBJ2-7
clone_size: NA
cdr3_aa: CASSPRTSGGHEQYF
cdr3_nt: TGCGCCAGCAGCCCACGGACTAGCGGGGGCCACGAGCAGTACTTC

v_call: TRBV7-9
d_call: NA
j_call: TRBJ2-7
clone_size: NA
cdr3_aa: CASSSSPGTRVSRYEQYF
cdr3_nt: TGTGCCAGCAGCTCTTCCCCCGGGACACGAGTCTCACGCTACGAGCAGTACTTC

v_call: TRBV2
d_call: NA
j_call: TRBJ1-5
clone_size: NA
cdr3_aa: CASRDRTGIQPQHF
cdr3_nt: TGTGCCAGCAGGGACCGTACAGGGATCCAGCCCCAGCATTTT

v_call: TRBV5-4
d_call: NA
j_call: TRBJ2-3
clone_size: NA
cdr3_aa: CASSGGPDTQYF
cdr3_nt: TGTGCCAGCAGCGGGGGCCCGGATACGCAGTATTTT

v_call: TRBV7-2
d_call: NA
j_call: TRBJ1-2
clone_size: NA
cdr3_aa: CASSLPQSSENYGYTF
cdr3_nt: TGTGCCAGCAGCTTACCACAGTCGTCCGAGAACTATGGCTACACCTTC

v_call: TRBV18
d_call: NA
j_call: TRBJ1-5
clone_size: once
cdr3_aa: CASSPRAQGSGQPQHF
cdr3_nt: TGTGCCAGCTCACCACGGGCCCAGGGTTCTGGGCAGCCCCAGCATTTT

v_call: TRBV3-1/TRBV3-2
d_call: NA
j_call: TRBJ1-2
clone_size: NA
cdr3_aa: CASSVGGSFGYTF
cdr3_nt: TGTGCCAGCAGCGTCGGGGGTAGTTTTGGCTACACCTTC

v_call: TRBV6-5
d_call: NA
j_call: TRBJ2-3
clone_size: NA
cdr3_aa: CASSPPEGGTQYF
cdr3_nt: TGTGCCAGCAGTCCCCCAGAGGGCGGTACGCAGTATTTT

v_call: TRBV2
d_call: NA
j_call: TRBJ2-7
clone_size: NA
cdr3_aa: CASTDPGQPYEQYF
cdr3_nt: TGTGCCAGCACCGACCCAGGGCAACCCTACGAGCAGTACTTC

v_call: TRBV25-1
d_call: NA
j_call: TRBJ1-2
clone_size: NA
cdr3_aa: CASNLGAGRGYTF
cdr3_nt: TGTGCCAGCAACTTAGGGGCAGGACGCGGCTACACCTTC

v_call: TRBV7-6
d_call: NA
j_call: TRBJ2-7
clone_size: few
cdr3_aa: CASSSLACEQYF
cdr3_nt: TGTGCCAGCAGCTCCCTAGCGTGCGAGCAGTACTTC

v_call: TRBV30
d_call: NA
j_call: TRBJ2-1
clone_size: once
cdr3_aa: CAYGTGERLTYNEQFF
cdr3_nt: TGTGCCTATGGGACTGGGGAAAGACTAACCTACAATGAGCAGTTCTTC

v_call: TRBV5-4
d_call: TRBD2
j_call: TRBJ2-1
clone_size: NA
cdr3_aa: CASSFSLAAEQFF
cdr3_nt: TGTGCCAGCAGCTTTTCACTAGCGGCTGAGCAGTTCTTC

v_call: TRBV30
d_call: TRBD1
j_call: TRBJ1-2
clone_size: few
cdr3_aa: CAWSVGTGSYGYTF
cdr3_nt: TGTGCCTGGAGTGTAGGGACAGGGTCTTATGGCTACACCTTC

v_call: TRBV7-3
d_call: TRBD1
j_call: TRBJ2-3
clone_size: NA
cdr3_aa: CASSLNRGADTQYF
cdr3_nt: TGTGCCAGCAGCTTAAACAGGGGGGCAGATACGCAGTATTTT

v_call: TRBV5-8
d_call: NA
j_call: TRBJ2-7
clone_size: NA
cdr3_aa: CASSPMTGLTYEQYF
cdr3_nt: TGTGCCAGCAGCCCAATGACAGGACTTACCTACGAGCAGTACTTC

v_call: TRBV27
d_call: NA
j_call: TRBJ2-2
clone_size: NA
cdr3_aa: CASALLGGSGELFF
cdr3_nt: TGTGCCAGCGCCCTCCTCGGAGGCAGCGGGGAGCTGTTTTTT

v_call: TRBV29-1
d_call: TRBD2
j_call: TRBJ2-5
clone_size: NA
cdr3_aa: CSVETLAGGVETQYF
cdr3_nt: TGCAGCGTTGAAACCTTAGCGGGGGGGGTAGAGACCCAGTACTTC

v_call: TRBV11-2
d_call: TRBD1
j_call: TRBJ1-5
clone_size: NA
cdr3_aa: CASSLRTGRNQPQHF
cdr3_nt: TGTGCCAGCAGCTTACGGACAGGGCGCAATCAGCCCCAGCATTTT

v_call: TRBV11-2
d_call: TRBD1
j_call: TRBJ2-7
clone_size: NA
cdr3_aa: CASSYTGTDTYEQYF
cdr3_nt: TGTGCCAGCAGCTACACCGGGACAGACACCTACGAGCAGTACTTC

v_call: TRBV7-9
d_call: TRBD1
j_call: TRBJ1-5
clone_size: NA
cdr3_aa: CASSRQGLAQHF
cdr3_nt: TGTGCCAGCAGCAGACAGGGACTGGCCCAGCATTTT

v_call: TRBV7-2
d_call: NA
j_call: TRBJ2-3
clone_size: NA
cdr3_aa: CASSQASLGTDTQYF
cdr3_nt: TGTGCCAGCAGCCAGGCCTCGTTAGGAACAGATACGCAGTATTTT

v_call: TRBV7-2
d_call: NA
j_call: TRBJ1-1
clone_size: NA
cdr3_aa: CASSLGQGPYSEAFF
cdr3_nt: TGTGCCAGCAGCTTAGGGCAGGGGCCCTATTCTGAAGCTTTCTTT

v_call: TRBV27
d_call: NA
j_call: TRBJ2-7
clone_size: NA
cdr3_aa: CASRRGIGGISYEQYF
cdr3_nt: TGTGCCAGCAGGCGTGGGATTGGCGGGATCTCCTACGAGCAGTACTTC

v_call: TRBV5-1
d_call: TRBD1
j_call: TRBJ2-2
clone_size: NA
cdr3_aa: CASSPDRGRAGELFF
cdr3_nt: TGCGCCAGCAGCCCGGACAGGGGGCGCGCCGGGGAGCTGTTTTTT

v_call: TRBV7-9
d_call: TRBD2
j_call: TRBJ2-1
clone_size: NA
cdr3_aa: CASSLGPSGSGNEQFF
cdr3_nt: TGTGCCAGCAGCTTAGGTCCTAGCGGGAGTGGGAATGAGCAGTTCTTC

v_call: TRBV5-1
d_call: TRBD1
j_call: TRBJ1-1
clone_size: NA
cdr3_aa: CASSLAGTEYAEAFF
cdr3_nt: TGCGCCAGCAGCCTGGCCGGGACAGAATACGCTGAAGCTTTCTTT

v_call: TRBV7-9
d_call: TRBD1
j_call: TRBJ2-5
clone_size: NA
cdr3_aa: CASSGGTGGTETQYF
cdr3_nt: TGTGCCAGCAGCGGAGGGACAGGGGGCACGGAGACCCAGTACTTC

v_call: TRBV4-3
d_call: TRBD1
j_call: TRBJ1-5
clone_size: NA
cdr3_aa: CASSQRTGTQPQHF
cdr3_nt: TGCGCCAGCAGCCAAAGGACAGGGACCCAGCCCCAGCATTTT

v_call: TRBV7-3
d_call: TRBD2
j_call: TRBJ2-7
clone_size: NA
cdr3_aa: CASSLDSGTSRYEQYF
cdr3_nt: TGTGCCAGCAGCTTAGACTCCGGGACTAGCAGATACGAGCAGTACTTC

v_call: TRBV14
d_call: NA
j_call: TRBJ2-3
clone_size: NA
cdr3_aa: CASSPHATTDTQYF
cdr3_nt: TGTGCCAGCAGCCCCCACGCTACCACAGATACGCAGTATTTT

v_call: TRBV6-6
d_call: TRBD2
j_call: TRBJ2-1
clone_size: NA
cdr3_aa: CASSLTGGANEQFF
cdr3_nt: TGTGCCAGCAGCCTAACCGGGGGGGCCAATGAGCAGTTCTTC

v_call: TRBV3-1/TRBV3-2
d_call: NA
j_call: TRBJ1-1
clone_size: NA
cdr3_aa: CASSQRGGTAEAFF
cdr3_nt: TGTGCCAGCAGCCAGCGGGGAGGAACGGCTGAAGCTTTCTTT

v_call: TRBV4-3
d_call: TRBD1
j_call: TRBJ1-1
clone_size: NA
cdr3_aa: CASSRGQGAAEAFF
cdr3_nt: TGCGCCAGCAGCCGGGGACAGGGGGCTGCTGAAGCTTTCTTT

v_call: TRBV6-2/TRBV6-3
d_call: NA
j_call: TRBJ2-7
clone_size: NA
cdr3_aa: CASSYPPQNSYEQYF
cdr3_nt: TGTGCCAGCAGTTACCCCCCCCAAAACTCCTACGAGCAGTACTTC

v_call: TRBV7-9
d_call: NA
j_call: TRBJ1-4
clone_size: few
cdr3_aa: CASARGAGEKLFF
cdr3_nt: TGTGCCAGCGCCCGTGGGGCAGGGGAAAAACTGTTTTTT

v_call: TRBV19
d_call: TRBD1
j_call: TRBJ2-3
clone_size: NA
cdr3_aa: CASKGAVSTDTQYF
cdr3_nt: TGTGCCAGTAAGGGGGCGGTTAGCACAGATACGCAGTATTTT

v_call: TRBV10-3
d_call: TRBD1
j_call: TRBJ2-5
clone_size: NA
cdr3_aa: CAISPGTGRQETQYF
cdr3_nt: TGTGCCATCAGTCCAGGGACAGGGCGGCAAGAGACCCAGTACTTC

v_call: TRBV6-5
d_call: NA
j_call: TRBJ2-1
clone_size: once
cdr3_aa: CASKSGGSSYNEQFF
cdr3_nt: TGTGCCAGCAAAAGCGGAGGAAGCTCCTACAATGAGCAGTTCTTC

v_call: TRBV30
d_call: NA
j_call: TRBJ2-5
clone_size: NA
cdr3_aa: CAWSVGEAVGQETQYF
cdr3_nt: TGTGCCTGGAGTGTAGGTGAGGCTGTGGGCCAAGAGACCCAGTACTTC

v_call: TRBV7-9
d_call: NA
j_call: TRBJ2-2
clone_size: NA
cdr3_aa: CASSLVGQGVGELFF
cdr3_nt: TGTGCCAGCAGCTTAGTCGGGCAGGGTGTCGGGGAGCTGTTTTTT

v_call: TRBV10-3
d_call: NA
j_call: TRBJ1-4
clone_size: once
cdr3_aa: CAISEGGTANEKLFF
cdr3_nt: TGTGCCATCAGTGAGGGAGGGACCGCTAATGAAAAACTGTTTTTT

v_call: TRBV7-2
d_call: TRBD1
j_call: TRBJ1-2
clone_size: NA
cdr3_aa: CASSHLRGRNYGYTF
cdr3_nt: TGTGCCAGCAGCCACCTGAGGGGGCGGAACTATGGCTACACCTTC

v_call: TRBV7-9
d_call: TRBD1
j_call: TRBJ2-3
clone_size: NA
cdr3_aa: CASSLEGTVGGTQYF
cdr3_nt: TGTGCCAGCAGCTTAGAAGGGACAGTAGGGGGTACGCAGTATTTT

v_call: TRBV3-1/TRBV3-2
d_call: NA
j_call: TRBJ1-1
clone_size: few
cdr3_aa: CASSQGQGDTEAFF
cdr3_nt: TGTGCCAGCAGCCAAGGGCAGGGCGACACTGAAGCTTTCTTT

v_call: TRBV30
d_call: NA
j_call: TRBJ1-1
clone_size: once
cdr3_aa: CASHPASLEAFF
cdr3_nt: TGTGCCTCGCACCCAGCGTCGCTCGAAGCTTTCTTT

v_call: TRBV18
d_call: NA
j_call: TRBJ2-7
clone_size: few
cdr3_aa: CASSPILAQGYEQYF
cdr3_nt: TGTGCCAGCTCCCCGATTCTAGCGCAAGGCTACGAGCAGTACTTC

v_call: TRBV6-2/TRBV6-3
d_call: TRBD2
j_call: TRBJ2-3
clone_size: NA
cdr3_aa: CASSGKGTSGGPTDTQYF
cdr3_nt: TGTGCCAGCAGTGGAAAAGGCACTAGCGGGGGACCCACAGATACGCAGTATTTT

v_call: TRBV7-9
d_call: NA
j_call: TRBJ1-5
clone_size: NA
cdr3_aa: CASGSSPREPQHF
cdr3_nt: TGTGCCAGCGGCTCCAGCCCGAGGGAGCCCCAGCATTTT

v_call: TRBV18
d_call: NA
j_call: TRBJ1-5
clone_size: NA
cdr3_aa: CASSLEADTSYQPQHF
cdr3_nt: TGTGCCAGCTCACTAGAGGCGGACACATCATATCAGCCCCAGCATTTT

v_call: TRBV4-3
d_call: NA
j_call: TRBJ1-1
clone_size: NA
cdr3_aa: CASSQDNGNTEAFF
cdr3_nt: TGCGCCAGCAGCCAAGATAACGGGAACACTGAAGCTTTCTTT

v_call: TRBV19
d_call: TRBD2
j_call: TRBJ2-2
clone_size: NA
cdr3_aa: CASSMNGGSSNTGELFF
cdr3_nt: TGTGCCAGTAGTATGAACGGCGGGAGCTCGAACACCGGGGAGCTGTTTTTT

v_call: TRBV18
d_call: TRBD1
j_call: TRBJ1-1
clone_size: once
cdr3_aa: CASSPFGQGATEAFF
cdr3_nt: TGTGCCAGCTCACCCTTCGGACAGGGGGCGACTGAAGCTTTCTTT